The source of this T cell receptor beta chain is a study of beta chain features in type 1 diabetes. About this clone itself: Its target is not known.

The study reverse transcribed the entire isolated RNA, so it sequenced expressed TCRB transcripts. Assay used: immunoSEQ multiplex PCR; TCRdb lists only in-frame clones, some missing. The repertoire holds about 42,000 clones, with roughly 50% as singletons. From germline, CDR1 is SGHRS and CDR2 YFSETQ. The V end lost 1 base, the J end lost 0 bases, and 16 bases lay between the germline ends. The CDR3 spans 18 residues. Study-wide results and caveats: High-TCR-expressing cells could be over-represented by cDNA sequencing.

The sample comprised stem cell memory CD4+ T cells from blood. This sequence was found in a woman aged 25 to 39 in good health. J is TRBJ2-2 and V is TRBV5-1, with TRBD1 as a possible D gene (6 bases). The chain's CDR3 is CASSLPKQGRTNTGELFF. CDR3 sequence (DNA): TGCGCCAGCAGCTTGCCAAAACAGGGAAGAACGAACACCGGGGAGCTGTTTTTT. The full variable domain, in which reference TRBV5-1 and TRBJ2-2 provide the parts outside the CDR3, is KAGVTQTPRYLIKTRGQQVTLSCSPISGHRSVSWYQQTPGQGLQFLFEYFSETQRNKGNFPGRFSGRQFSNSRSEMNVSTLELGDSALYLCASSLPKQGRTNTGELFFGEGSRLTVL.